The clone carrying this T cell receptor beta chain was seen just once. Its antigen is unidentified. The sample holds other DNA sequences that translate to the same CDR3. The data originate from a study of shared clonotypes between healthy human individuals. The study, taken as a whole, reports: Investigators collected only blood, and repertoires in tissues likely differ.

Clones were sequenced by immunoSEQ multiplex PCR, and TCRdb holds only the in-frame ones, with some missing. This repertoire shows over a million clones, 75% found once; its top ten account for about 1.5%. This TCR was recovered from a man younger than 35 in good health. Material for sequencing was memory CD4+ T cells sorted from blood. Specified subset: CD45RA-negative fraction.

The chain's CDR3 is CASSRLAGEGQETQYF. CDR3 DNA sequence: TGCGCCAGCAGCCGACTAGCGGGAGAAGGCCAAGAGACCCAGTACTTC. The V and J genes are TRBV5-1 and TRBJ2-5; 12 bases map to TRBD2. The J segment lost 1 base and the V segment lost 4 bases, leaving 5 bases of the junction unmatched. The CDR3 runs 16 residues. CDR1 is SGHRS and CDR2 is YFSETQ in the germline V gene.